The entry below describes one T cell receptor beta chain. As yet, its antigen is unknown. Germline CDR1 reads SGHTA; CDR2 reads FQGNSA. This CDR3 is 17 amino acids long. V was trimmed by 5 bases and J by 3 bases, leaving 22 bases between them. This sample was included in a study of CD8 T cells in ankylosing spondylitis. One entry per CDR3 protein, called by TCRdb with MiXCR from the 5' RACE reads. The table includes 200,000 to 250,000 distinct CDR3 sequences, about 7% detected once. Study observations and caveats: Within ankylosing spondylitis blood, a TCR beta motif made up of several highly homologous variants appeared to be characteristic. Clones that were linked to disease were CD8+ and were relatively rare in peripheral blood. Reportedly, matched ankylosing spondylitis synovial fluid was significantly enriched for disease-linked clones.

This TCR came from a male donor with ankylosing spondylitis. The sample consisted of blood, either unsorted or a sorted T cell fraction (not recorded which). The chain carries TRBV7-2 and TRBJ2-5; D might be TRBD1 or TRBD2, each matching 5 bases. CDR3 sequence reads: CASSLRGWGPGEETQYF. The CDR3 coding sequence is TGTGCCAGCAGCCTAAGGGGCTGGGGACCCGGAGAAGAGACCCAGTACTTC.